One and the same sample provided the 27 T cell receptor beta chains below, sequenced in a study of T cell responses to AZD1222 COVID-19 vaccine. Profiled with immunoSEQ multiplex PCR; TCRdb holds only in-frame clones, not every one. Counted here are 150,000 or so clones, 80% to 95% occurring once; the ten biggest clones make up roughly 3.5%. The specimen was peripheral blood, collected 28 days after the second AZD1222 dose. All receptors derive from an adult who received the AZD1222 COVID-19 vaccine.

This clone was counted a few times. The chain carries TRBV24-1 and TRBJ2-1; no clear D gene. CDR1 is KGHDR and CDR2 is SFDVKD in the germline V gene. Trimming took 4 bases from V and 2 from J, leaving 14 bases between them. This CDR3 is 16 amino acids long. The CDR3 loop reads CATSDPGPETYNEQFF. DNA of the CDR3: TGTGCCACCAGTGACCCCGGGCCCGAAACCTACAATGAGCAGTTCTTC.

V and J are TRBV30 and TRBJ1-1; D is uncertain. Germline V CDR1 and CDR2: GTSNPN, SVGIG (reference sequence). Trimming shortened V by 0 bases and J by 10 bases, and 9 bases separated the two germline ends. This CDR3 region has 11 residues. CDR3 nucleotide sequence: TGTGCCTGGAGTGTAACGGCCGGAGCTTTCTTT. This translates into CAWSVTAGAFF.

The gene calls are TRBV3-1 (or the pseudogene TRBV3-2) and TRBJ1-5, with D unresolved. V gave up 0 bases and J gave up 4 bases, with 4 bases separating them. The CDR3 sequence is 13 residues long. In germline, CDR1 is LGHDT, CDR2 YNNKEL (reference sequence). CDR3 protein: CASSQDWNQPQHF. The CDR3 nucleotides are TGTGCCAGCAGCCAAGATTGGAATCAGCCCCAGCATTTT.

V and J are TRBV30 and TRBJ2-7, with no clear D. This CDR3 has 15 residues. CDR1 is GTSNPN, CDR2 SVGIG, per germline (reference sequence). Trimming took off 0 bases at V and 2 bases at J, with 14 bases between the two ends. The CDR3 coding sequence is TGTGCCTGGAGTGTTTTGCGAATAGGCGCCTACGAGCAGTACTTC. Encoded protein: CAWSVLRIGAYEQYF.

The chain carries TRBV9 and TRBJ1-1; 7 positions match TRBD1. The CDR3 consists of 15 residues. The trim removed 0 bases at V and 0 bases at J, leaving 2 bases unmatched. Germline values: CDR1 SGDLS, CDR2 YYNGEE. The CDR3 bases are TGTGCCAGCAGCGTAGAGACAGGGCTGAACACTGAAGCTTTCTTT. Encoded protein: CASSVETGLNTEAFF.

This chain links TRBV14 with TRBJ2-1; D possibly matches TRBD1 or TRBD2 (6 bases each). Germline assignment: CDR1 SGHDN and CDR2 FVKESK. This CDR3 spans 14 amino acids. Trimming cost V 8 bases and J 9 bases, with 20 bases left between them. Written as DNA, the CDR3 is TGTGCCAGCCGTCCACCGGGGGCCGGGGCTGAGCAGTTCTTC. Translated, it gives CASRPPGAGAEQFF.

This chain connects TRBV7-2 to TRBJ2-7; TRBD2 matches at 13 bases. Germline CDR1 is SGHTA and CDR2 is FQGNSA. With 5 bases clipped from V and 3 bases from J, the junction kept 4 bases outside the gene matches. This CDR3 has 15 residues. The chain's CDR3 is CASSPGTSGIYEQYF. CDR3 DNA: TGTGCCAGCAGCCCGGGGACTAGCGGGATCTACGAGCAGTACTTC.

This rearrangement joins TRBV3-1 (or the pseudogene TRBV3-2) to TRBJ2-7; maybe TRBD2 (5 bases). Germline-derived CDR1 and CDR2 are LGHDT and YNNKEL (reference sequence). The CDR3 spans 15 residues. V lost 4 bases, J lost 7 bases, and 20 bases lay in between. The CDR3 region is CASSPSTAGGQEQYF. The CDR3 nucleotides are TGTGCCAGCAGCCCTTCCACGGCGGGCGGTCAAGAGCAGTACTTC.

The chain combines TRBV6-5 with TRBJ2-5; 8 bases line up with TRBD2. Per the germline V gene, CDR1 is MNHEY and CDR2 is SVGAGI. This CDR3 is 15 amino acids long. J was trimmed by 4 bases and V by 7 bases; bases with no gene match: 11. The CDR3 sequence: CASTLRGGEGETQYF. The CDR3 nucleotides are TGTGCCAGCACCCTCCGGGGGGGCGAGGGAGAGACCCAGTACTTC.

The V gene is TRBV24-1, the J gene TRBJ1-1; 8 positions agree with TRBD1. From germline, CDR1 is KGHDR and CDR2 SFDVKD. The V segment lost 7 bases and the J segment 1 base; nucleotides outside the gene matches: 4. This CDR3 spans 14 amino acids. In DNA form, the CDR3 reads TGTGCCACCAGGACAGGGGCGGCGAACACTGAAGCTTTCTTT. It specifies CATRTGAANTEAFF.

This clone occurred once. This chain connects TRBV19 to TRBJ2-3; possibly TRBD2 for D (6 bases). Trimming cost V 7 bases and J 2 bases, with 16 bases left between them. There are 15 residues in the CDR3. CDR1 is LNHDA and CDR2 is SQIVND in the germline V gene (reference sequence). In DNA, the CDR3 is TGTGCCAGTAAAAAGCCGGGAGTCGACACAGATACGCAGTATTTT. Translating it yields CASKKPGVDTDTQYF.

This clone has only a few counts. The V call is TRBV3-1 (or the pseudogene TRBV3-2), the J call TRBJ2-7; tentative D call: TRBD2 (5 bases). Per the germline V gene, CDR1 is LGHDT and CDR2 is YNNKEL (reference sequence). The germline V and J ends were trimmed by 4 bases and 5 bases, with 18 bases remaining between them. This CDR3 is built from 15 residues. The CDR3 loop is CASSLLGRVLDEQYF. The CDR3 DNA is TGTGCCAGCAGCCTTCTCGGGCGGGTTTTAGACGAGCAGTACTTC.

Here the CDR3 DNA reads TGTGCCAGCAATCCGCAGGGCTACGAGCAGTACTTC. Translated: CASNPQGYEQYF. V is TRBV28 and J is TRBJ2-7; tentative D call: TRBD1 (5 bases). Deletions cut 7 bases from V and 3 bases from J, with 10 bases between. This CDR3 is built from 12 residues. The germline gives CDR1 MDHEN, CDR2 SYDVKM. The whole variable domain, remainder taken from reference TRBV28 and TRBJ2-7, is DVKVTQSSRYLVKRTGEKVFLECVQDMDHENMFWYRQDPGLGLRLIYFSYDVKMKEKGDIPEGYSVSREKKERFSLILESASTNQTSMYLCASNPQGYEQYFGPGTRLTVT.

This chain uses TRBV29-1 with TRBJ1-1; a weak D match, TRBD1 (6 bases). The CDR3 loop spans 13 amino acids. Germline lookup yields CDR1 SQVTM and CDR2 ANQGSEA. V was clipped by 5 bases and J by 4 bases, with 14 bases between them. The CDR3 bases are TGCAGCGTTAAACCAGGGGTTAGCACTGAAGCTTTCTTT. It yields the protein CSVKPGVSTEAFF.

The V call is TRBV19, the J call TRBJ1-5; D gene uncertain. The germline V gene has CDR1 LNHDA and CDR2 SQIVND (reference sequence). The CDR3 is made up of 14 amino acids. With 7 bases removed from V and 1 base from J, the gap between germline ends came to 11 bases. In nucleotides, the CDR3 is TGTGCCAGTATGCGAGGGTTGAGCAATCAGCCCCAGCATTTT. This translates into CASMRGLSNQPQHF.

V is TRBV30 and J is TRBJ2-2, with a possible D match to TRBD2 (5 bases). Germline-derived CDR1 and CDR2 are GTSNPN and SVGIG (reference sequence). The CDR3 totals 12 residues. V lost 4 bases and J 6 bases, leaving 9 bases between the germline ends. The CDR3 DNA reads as TGTGCCTGGACCCCCGGGGCCGGGGAGCTGTTTTTT. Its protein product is CAWTPGAGELFF.

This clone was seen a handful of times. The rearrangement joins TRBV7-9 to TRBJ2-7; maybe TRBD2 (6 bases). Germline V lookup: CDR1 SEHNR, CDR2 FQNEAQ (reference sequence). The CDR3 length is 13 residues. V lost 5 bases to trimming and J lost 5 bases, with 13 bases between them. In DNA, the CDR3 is TGTGCCAGCAGCCCGCTGGGGGGAGACGAGCAGTACTTC. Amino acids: CASSPLGGDEQYF.

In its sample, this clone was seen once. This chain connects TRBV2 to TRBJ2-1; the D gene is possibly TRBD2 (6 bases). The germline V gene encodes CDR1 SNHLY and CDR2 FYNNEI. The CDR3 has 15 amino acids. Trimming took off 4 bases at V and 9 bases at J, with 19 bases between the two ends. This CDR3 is CASSGLSGRGAEQFF. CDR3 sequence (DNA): TGTGCCAGCAGTGGGTTGAGCGGACGCGGGGCTGAGCAGTTCTTC. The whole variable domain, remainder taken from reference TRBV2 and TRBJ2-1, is EPEVTQTPSHQVTQMGQEVILRCVPISNHLYFYWYRQILGQKVEFLVSFYNNEISEKSEIFDDQFSVERPDGSNFTLKIRSTKLEDSAMYFCASSGLSGRGAEQFFGPGTRLTVL.

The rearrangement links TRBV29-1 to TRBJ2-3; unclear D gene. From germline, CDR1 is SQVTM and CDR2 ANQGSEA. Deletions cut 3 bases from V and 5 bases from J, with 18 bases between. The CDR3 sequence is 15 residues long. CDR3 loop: CSVDRLATSLDTQYF. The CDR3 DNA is TGCAGCGTTGATCGGTTAGCTACTTCCTTAGATACGCAGTATTTT.

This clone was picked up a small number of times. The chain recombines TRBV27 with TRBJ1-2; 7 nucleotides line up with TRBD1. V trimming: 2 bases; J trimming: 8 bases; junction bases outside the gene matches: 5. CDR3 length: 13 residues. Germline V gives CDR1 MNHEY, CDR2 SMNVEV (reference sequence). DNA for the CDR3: TGTGCCAGCAGTTTAGCCAGGGGGAGAGGCTACACCTTC. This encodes CASSLARGRGYTF.

In DNA, the CDR3 is TGTGCCAGCCGGACAACCTCTAACTATGGCTACACCTTC. Protein: CASRTTSNYGYTF. The chain combines TRBV2 with TRBJ1-2; possible D gene TRBD1, 5 bases. Germline CDR1 reads SNHLY; CDR2 reads FYNNEI. This CDR3 spans 13 amino acids. Trimming stripped 8 bases from V and 0 bases from J, with 10 bases between.

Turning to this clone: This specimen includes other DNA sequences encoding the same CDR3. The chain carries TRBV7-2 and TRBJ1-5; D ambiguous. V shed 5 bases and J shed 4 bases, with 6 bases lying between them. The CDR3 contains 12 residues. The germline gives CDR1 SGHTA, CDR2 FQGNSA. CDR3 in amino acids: CASSLQNQPQHF. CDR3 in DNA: TGTGCCAGCAGCCTCCAGAATCAGCCCCAGCATTTT.

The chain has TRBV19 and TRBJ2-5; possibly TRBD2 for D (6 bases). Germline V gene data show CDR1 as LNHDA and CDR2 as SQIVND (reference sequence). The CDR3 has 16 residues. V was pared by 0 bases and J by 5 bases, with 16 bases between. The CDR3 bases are TGTGCCAGTAGTATAGAACGGGGGACCCCCAGGGAGACCCAGTACTTC. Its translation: CASSIERGTPRETQYF. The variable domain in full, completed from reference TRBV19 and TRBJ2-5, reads DGGITQSPKYLFRKEGQNVTLSCEQNLNHDAMYWYRQDPGQGLRLIYYSQIVNDFQKGDIAEGYSVSREKKESFPLTVTSAQKNPTAFYLCASSIERGTPRETQYFGPGTRLLVL.

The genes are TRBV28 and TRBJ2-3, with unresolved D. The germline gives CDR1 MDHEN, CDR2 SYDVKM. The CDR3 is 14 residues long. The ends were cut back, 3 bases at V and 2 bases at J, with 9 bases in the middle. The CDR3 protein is CASSFPLHTDTQYF. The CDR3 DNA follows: TGTGCCAGCAGTTTCCCCTTACACACAGATACGCAGTATTTT.

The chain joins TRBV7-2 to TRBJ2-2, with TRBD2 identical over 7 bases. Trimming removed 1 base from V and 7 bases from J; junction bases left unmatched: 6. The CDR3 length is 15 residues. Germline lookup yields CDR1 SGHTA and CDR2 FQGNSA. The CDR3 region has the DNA TGTGCCAGCAGCTTAGTATCGGGAGGACTCGGGGAGCTGTTTTTT. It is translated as CASSLVSGGLGELFF.

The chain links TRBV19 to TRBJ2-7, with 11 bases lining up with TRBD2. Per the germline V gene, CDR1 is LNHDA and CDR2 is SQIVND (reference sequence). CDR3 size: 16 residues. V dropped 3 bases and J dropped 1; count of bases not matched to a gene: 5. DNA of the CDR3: TGTGCCAGTAGTATGATAGCGGGAGGGCTATCCTACGAGCAGTACTTC. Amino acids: CASSMIAGGLSYEQYF.

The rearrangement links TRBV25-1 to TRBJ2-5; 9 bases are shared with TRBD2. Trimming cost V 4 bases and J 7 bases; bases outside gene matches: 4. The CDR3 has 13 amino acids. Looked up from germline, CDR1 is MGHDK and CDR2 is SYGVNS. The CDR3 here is CASSASGIGTQYF. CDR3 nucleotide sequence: TGTGCCAGCAGTGCTAGCGGGATTGGGACCCAGTACTTC.